A single sample gave rise to the 17 T cell receptor beta chains below, sequenced in a study of early T cells in non-severe SARS-CoV-2 infection. One entry per CDR3 protein results from TCRdb running MiXCR on the 5' RACE reads. The table has around 63,000 distinct CDR3 sequences, approximately 6.1% seen once; the top ten hold more than 3%. The sample consisted of whole blood, taken at baseline. These receptors were obtained from an adult who was a healthcare worker with PCR-confirmed SARS-CoV-2 infection or an uninfected control (not recorded which).

The sample holds many counts of this clonotype. The genes are TRBV28 and TRBJ2-7; D remains ambiguous. CDR1 MDHEN and CDR2 SYDVKM come from the germline V gene. The V and J ends lost 2 bases and 5 bases respectively, with 4 bases between them. The CDR3 runs 11 residues. The CDR3, as DNA: TGTGCCAGCAGTTTAAGGGACGAGCAGTACTTC. It yields the protein CASSLRDEQYF.

This CDR3 reads CSAPGQGTVGNTIYF. The CDR3 DNA sequence: TGCAGTGCACCCGGACAGGGAACGGTGGGAAACACCATATATTTT. The genes are TRBV20-1 and TRBJ1-3; the match to TRBD1 covers 8 bases. Losses at the gene ends were 6 bases for V and 4 bases for J; bases not matched to a gene: 11. The CDR3 spans 15 residues. Per the germline V gene, CDR1 is DFQATT and CDR2 is SNEGSKA (reference sequence).

The chain combines TRBV7-2 with TRBJ2-7; D call uncertain. Germline CDR1 SGHTA, CDR2 FQGNSA. CDR3 length equals 14 residues. Trimming cost V 2 bases and J 4 bases, with 12 bases left between them. The CDR3 nucleotides are TGTGCCAGCAGCTTATTGGGTCACCCATACGAGCAGTACTTC. The encoded protein is CASSLLGHPYEQYF.

The V and J genes are TRBV20-1 and TRBJ2-7; 7 nucleotides agree with TRBD1. CDR1 and CDR2 from the germline V gene are DFQATT and SNEGSKA (reference sequence). This CDR3 has 14 amino acids. V trimming: 3 bases; J trimming: 3 bases; junction bases outside the gene matches: 8. This CDR3 is CSASSDRIFYEQYF. In DNA form, the CDR3 reads TGCAGTGCTAGTTCGGACAGGATTTTCTACGAGCAGTACTTC.

This clonotype was detected ten times or more. This sequence joins TRBV13 and TRBJ2-6, with D hard to call. V gave up 5 bases and J gave up 0 bases, with 5 bases separating them. CDR3 length: 14 residues. Germline lookup yields CDR1 PRHDT and CDR2 FYEKMQ (reference sequence). CDR3 DNA sequence: TGTGCCAGCAGCGAGATCTCTGGGGCCAACGTCCTGACTTTC. It yields the protein CASSEISGANVLTF.

This clonotype occurred many times. The chain couples TRBV28 to TRBJ2-4; D unresolved. Germline CDR1 and CDR2: MDHEN and SYDVKM. The germline V and J ends were trimmed by 5 bases and 9 bases, with 11 bases remaining between them. The CDR3 has 12 amino acids. The CDR3 sequence: CASSPIGSIQYF. CDR3 DNA sequence: TGTGCCAGCAGTCCCATAGGATCCATTCAGTACTTC.

This clonotype has a count of ten or more. The V call is TRBV7-3, the J call TRBJ2-1, with 8 bases fitting TRBD2. This CDR3 region has 16 residues. V gave up 0 bases and J gave up 8 bases; unmatched junction bases: 9. The germline CDR1 and CDR2 sequences are SGHTA and FQGTGA. This chain's CDR3 is CASSLTGTSRFDEQFF. DNA for the CDR3: TGTGCCAGCAGCTTAACGGGGACTAGTAGATTCGATGAGCAGTTCTTC.

The V and J genes are TRBV20-1 and TRBJ1-6; 8 bases map to TRBD1. The germline V gene encodes CDR1 DFQATT and CDR2 SNEGSKA (reference sequence). V dropped 3 bases and J dropped 7; count of bases not matched to a gene: 5. The CDR3 runs 14 residues. The CDR3 nucleotides are TGCAGTGCTAGGAGGCAGGGGGCGAATTCACCCCTCCACTTT. This translates into CSARRQGANSPLHF.

This clonotype was recorded many times. The V call is TRBV29-1, the J call TRBJ2-3; D is unclear. CDR3 length: 16 amino acids. The ends were cut back, 4 bases at V and 5 bases at J, with 22 bases in the middle. CDR1 is SQVTM and CDR2 is ANQGSEA in the germline V gene. CDR3 coding DNA: TGCAGCGTTGGATATCACATACGTCAATTAGGAGATACGCAGTATTTT. Translating gives CSVGYHIRQLGDTQYF.

This clonotype was observed at least ten times. This chain connects TRBV7-9 to TRBJ1-2; no firm D call. Per the germline V gene, CDR1 is SEHNR and CDR2 is FQNEAQ (reference sequence). This CDR3 has 11 residues. V dropped 5 bases and J dropped 2 bases, with 3 bases sitting between them. CDR3 sequence: CASSGNYGYTF. The CDR3 nucleotides read TGTGCCAGCAGCGGCAACTATGGCTACACCTTC.

This clonotype appeared a few times. The CDR3 here is CAISVAGEDEQYF. CDR3 nucleotides: TGTGCCATCAGTGTAGCGGGAGAGGACGAGCAGTACTTC. This rearrangement joins TRBV10-3 to TRBJ2-7, with 9 bases identical to TRBD2. From germline, CDR1 is ENHRY and CDR2 SYGVKD. The CDR3 runs 13 residues. Losses at the gene ends were 4 bases for V and 5 bases for J; bases not matched to a gene: 3.

This clonotype was picked up many times. The chain couples TRBV10-3 to TRBJ2-1; D unclear. V was clipped by 11 bases and J by 9 bases, with 11 bases between them. Germline CDR1 and CDR2: ENHRY and SYGVKD. The CDR3 consists of 10 residues. The CDR3 bases are TGTGCCCTAGGGAAGGGTGAGCAGTTCTTC. Protein: CALGKGEQFF.

The gene calls are TRBV28 and TRBJ2-1; TRBD2 might be the D (6 bases). Germline loops: CDR1 MDHEN, CDR2 SYDVKM. This CDR3 is built from 15 residues. V shed 5 bases and J shed 7 bases, with 18 bases lying between them. CDR3 residues: CASSVPGVRANEQFF. The CDR3 DNA follows: TGTGCCAGCAGTGTTCCGGGGGTTAGGGCTAATGAGCAGTTCTTC.

This clonotype was counted between two and nine times. The chain uses TRBV11-2 and TRBJ2-2; a weak D match, TRBD1 (6 bases). The CDR3 runs to 15 residues. The V gene's germline CDR1 is SGHAT and CDR2 FQNNGV. V was cut by 0 bases and J by 4 bases, with 9 bases left in between. Here the CDR3 DNA reads TGTGCCAGCAGCTTAGATCCAGGGGTCACCGGGGAGCTGTTTTTT. Its protein product is CASSLDPGVTGELFF.

The sample holds many counts of this clonotype. The V and J genes are TRBV7-6 and TRBJ2-7; D may correspond to TRBD1 or TRBD2 (5 bases each). Germline CDR1 reads SGHVS; CDR2 reads FNYEAQ. With 5 bases removed from V and 0 bases from J, the gap between germline ends came to 11 bases. This CDR3 comprises 14 residues. Here the CDR3 DNA reads TGTGCCAGCAGCCCCGGGGCCGCCTCCTACGAGCAGTACTTC. This encodes CASSPGAASYEQYF.

This chain uses TRBV12-3 or TRBV12-4 with TRBJ2-7; 13 bases map to TRBD2. The V gene end was trimmed by 6 bases and the J gene end by 3 bases; junction bases not matched to a gene: 5. The CDR3 has 15 amino acids. The CDR3 spells CASSLGLAGVYEQYF. The CDR3 DNA sequence: TGTGCCAGCAGCCTCGGACTAGCGGGAGTCTACGAGCAGTACTTC.

The V and J genes are TRBV7-2 and TRBJ1-5; D uncertain. The V end lost 7 bases, the J end lost 1 base, and 8 bases lay between the germline ends. From germline, CDR1 is SGHTA and CDR2 FQGNSA. This CDR3 is built from 13 residues. CDR3: CASTKGSNQPQHF. DNA for the CDR3: TGTGCCAGCACCAAAGGGAGCAATCAGCCCCAGCATTTT.